The rows below give T cell receptor beta chains drawn from one sample of a study of blood T cells in healthy people across ages. TCRdb re-called the 5' RACE reads through MiXCR, storing one row per CDR3 protein. The table lists approximately 800,000 distinct CDR3 sequences, 35% to 50% of them singletons, with 15% to 20% in the top ten. Sequencing used blood. The receptors here all came from an elderly man in good health. Each CDR3 is given with its conserved first and last residue. D genes are given only for firm matches. A clone size is listed for some rows: how often the clone was seen (once, few, many), or a class if it is expanded.

TRBV20-1	once	16	TRBD2	TRBJ2-3	TGCAGTGCTAGAGTAGTAGCGGGAGGATTGGCAGATACGCAGTATTTT	CSARVVAGGLADTQYF
TRBV9	-	15	-	TRBJ1-4	TGTGCCAGCAGCCTCCGGGCGGGAACTAATGAAAAACTGTTTTTT	CASSLRAGTNEKLFF
TRBV5-1	-	15	-	TRBJ2-6	TGCGCCAGCAGCCCCCGGGGCGATGGGGCCAACGTCCTGACTTTC	CASSPRGDGANVLTF
TRBV6-1	few	16	TRBD1	TRBJ2-1	TGTGCCAGCAGAGAAAAGACAGGGAGCTCCTACAATGAGCAGTTCTTC	CASREKTGSSYNEQFF
TRBV20-1	once	15	TRBD2	TRBJ2-5	TGCAGTGCTAGGCCCCCTAGCGGATTTCAAGAGACCCAGTACTTC	CSARPPSGFQETQYF
TRBV28	few	15	-	TRBJ2-2	TGTGCCAGCAGTCAGGGTTTTGGGAACACCGGGGAGCTGTTTTTT	CASSQGFGNTGELFF
TRBV29-1	-	15	TRBD1	TRBJ2-2	TGCAGCGTTCGGCCAGGGGGCGCGAACACCGGGGAGCTGTTTTTT	CSVRPGGANTGELFF
TRBV13	-	15	-	TRBJ2-7	TGTGCCAGCAGCACCCCAGGGGAATGGGTCTACGAGCAGTACTTC	CASSTPGEWVYEQYF
TRBV29-1	few	12	-	TRBJ2-3	TGCAGCGTCGCTGAATCCGCGGATACGCAGTATTTT	CSVAESADTQYF
TRBV7-3	-	16	TRBD1	TRBJ2-7	TGTGCCAGCAGCCGTGCCGGACAGGGCAGTTTCTACGAGCAGTACTTC	CASSRAGQGSFYEQYF
TRBV6-6	-	16	TRBD1	TRBJ1-3	TGTGCCAGCAGTTACGCAGACAGGGGACATGGAAACACCATATATTTT	CASSYADRGHGNTIYF
TRBV27	-	15	-	TRBJ2-3	TGTGCCAGCAGTTCCCGGGGGCTCCTGGGGGATACGCAGTATTTT	CASSSRGLLGDTQYF
TRBV6-2/TRBV6-3	few	14	-	TRBJ1-5	TGTGCCAGCAGGTCGATAGGCAACAATCAGCCCCAGCATTTT	CASRSIGNNQPQHF
TRBV19	few	15	-	TRBJ2-3	TGTGCCAGTAGTTCCCCAAGAATTGCCACAGATACGCAGTATTTT	CASSSPRIATDTQYF
TRBV20-1	-	17	TRBD2	TRBJ2-5	TGCAGTGCTAGTCCCGACCTTCGGACTAGTACCTTGAAGACCCAGTACTTC	CSASPDLRTSTLKTQYF
TRBV20-1	-	12	-	TRBJ2-1	TGCAGTGCTAGAGCGACAGTTTATGAGCAGTTCTTC	CSARATVYEQFF
TRBV6-5	-	15	-	TRBJ2-5	TGTGCCAGCAGCCGGGACACCGAGTACCAAGAGACCCAGTACTTC	CASSRDTEYQETQYF
TRBV6-5	-	15	TRBD2	TRBJ2-7	TGTGCCAGCAGTCCCCGGGGACTAGCAAACGGCGAGCAGTACTTC	CASSPRGLANGEQYF
TRBV20-1	-	13	-	TRBJ1-6	TGCAGTGCCCTCGGCCCTAGAGAGACACCCCTCCACTTT	CSALGPRETPLHF
TRBV5-1	-	16	-	TRBJ2-1	TGCGCCAGCGGCTTCTTAGCGGACAGCTCCTACAATGAGCAGTTCTTC	CASGFLADSSYNEQFF
TRBV12-3/TRBV12-4	few	14	-	TRBJ1-5	TGTGCCAGCAGTTTGTCAGGTTTTGATCAGCCCCAGCATTTT	CASSLSGFDQPQHF
TRBV27	once	18	-	TRBJ2-1	TGTGCCGGCAGTTTAGGGGACAGAAACTTAGCGGGTTTCAATGAGCAGTTCTTC	CAGSLGDRNLAGFNEQFF
TRBV27	few	15	-	TRBJ2-7	TGTGCCAGCAGTTTATCGGAGCCAGGCCCCTACGAGCAGTACTTC	CASSLSEPGPYEQYF
TRBV20-1	-	16	TRBD1	TRBJ2-3	TGCAGTGCTAGATTCGAGGGGGCATTTGGCACAGATACGCAGTATTTT	CSARFEGAFGTDTQYF
TRBV4-3	-	17	-	TRBJ1-6	TGCGCCAGCAGCCAAGTGGCGACAGACCCAAATAATTCACCCCTCCACTTT	CASSQVATDPNNSPLHF
TRBV3-1	few	14	-	TRBJ1-5	TGTGCCAGCAGCCAGGATTATAGCAATCAGCCCCAGCATTTT	CASSQDYSNQPQHF
TRBV5-6	few	15	TRBD1	TRBJ2-7	TGTGCCAGCAGAACCGCCGGGACAGGGAGCTACGAGCAGTACTTC	CASRTAGTGSYEQYF
TRBV10-3	-	16	-	TRBJ2-3	TGTGCCATCAATGCGGGCGGGTCAACCCGCACAGATACGCAGTATTTT	CAINAGGSTRTDTQYF
TRBV14	-	15	-	TRBJ2-4	TGTGCCAGCAGCCAAGGTACAGGGAAGATAAACATTCAGTACTTC	CASSQGTGKINIQYF
TRBV24-1	once	13	-	TRBJ2-2	TGTGCCACCAGTGATTATGAAGCCGGGGAGCTGTTTTTT	CATSDYEAGELFF
TRBV12-3/TRBV12-4	-	15	-	TRBJ2-5	TGTACCAGCAGTTTGGCTAGCGCCTACCAAGAGACCCAGTACTTC	CTSSLASAYQETQYF
TRBV14	-	19	TRBD1	TRBJ2-6	TGTGCCAGCAGCCAAGCGATGGGACAGGGGGCTTACGGGGCCAACGTCCTGACTTTC	CASSQAMGQGAYGANVLTF
TRBV3-1	many	13	-	TRBJ2-3	TGTGCCAGCAGCCAGGGCCGCACAGATACGCAGTATTTT	CASSQGRTDTQYF
TRBV5-6	many	16	TRBD1	TRBJ2-7	TGTGCCAGCAGCTTGGGATCTGGACAGGCTACCTACGAGCAGTACTTC	CASSLGSGQATYEQYF
TRBV5-1	-	14	-	TRBJ2-1	TGCGCCAGCAGCCCGGCCTTGAGTAGCGAAAAGCAGTTCTTC	CASSPALSSEKQFF
TRBV7-2	few	15	-	TRBJ1-5	TGTGCCAGCAGCTTATACAGGGTGGGCAATCAGCCCCAGCATTTT	CASSLYRVGNQPQHF
TRBV10-3	-	15	-	TRBJ1-1	TGTGCCATCAGTGAGTGGGGGGCCACGAACACTGAAGCTTTCTTT	CAISEWGATNTEAFF
TRBV27	many	13	-	TRBJ2-1	TGTGCCAGCAGTTCCACTAGTCGGGGTGAGCAGTTCTTC	CASSSTSRGEQFF
TRBV2	-	15	TRBD1	TRBJ1-3	TGTGCCAGCAGCGAGGGACAGAGCTCTGGAAACACCATATATTTT	CASSEGQSSGNTIYF
TRBV5-5	few	16	TRBD1	TRBJ2-3	TGTGCCAGCAGCTTAAATGAGGGGGCGGTCACAGATACGCAGTATTTT	CASSLNEGAVTDTQYF
TRBV27	few	17	TRBD2	TRBJ2-1	TGTGCCAGCAGTTTGCGCCCGGGACTAGCGGGATACAATGAGCAGTTCTTC	CASSLRPGLAGYNEQFF
TRBV28	-	15	TRBD1	TRBJ2-7	TGTGCCAGCAGGTACCCGGGACAGGGCTCCTACGAGCAGTACTTC	CASRYPGQGSYEQYF
TRBV5-1	-	15	-	TRBJ2-1	TGCGCCAGCAGCTTGGCCCAGGGTGCCTACAATGGGCAGTTCTTC	CASSLAQGAYNGQFF
TRBV19	few	15	-	TRBJ1-1	TGTGCCAGTAGTGTTATAGACCGGCTTAACACTGAAGCTTTCTTT	CASSVIDRLNTEAFF
TRBV4-1	-	14	TRBD1	TRBJ1-6	TGCGCCAGCAGTCCCCGGGACAGAGGATCACCCCTCCACTTT	CASSPRDRGSPLHF
TRBV27	few	15	TRBD2	TRBJ2-5	TGTGCCAGCAGCTCGGGGACTAGCGGGGCCAAAACCCAGTACTTC	CASSSGTSGAKTQYF
TRBV3-1	-	14	TRBD2	TRBJ2-3	TGTGCCAGCCGGGGGGACGAGAATACAGATACGCAGTATTTT	CASRGDENTDTQYF
TRBV7-2	-	17	TRBD1	TRBJ2-2	TGTGCCAGCAGCTTAGTCATGGGACAGCCGAACACCGGGGAGCTGTTTTTT	CASSLVMGQPNTGELFF
TRBV5-5	-	15	TRBD2	TRBJ2-7	TGTGCCAGCAGCCCTGGGCCTAGCGGGAGCTACGAGCAGTACTTC	CASSPGPSGSYEQYF
TRBV12-3/TRBV12-4	many	13	-	TRBJ2-5	TGTGCCAGCAGTTCTGGCAGCCAAGAGACCCAGTACTTC	CASSSGSQETQYF
TRBV20-1	-	15	TRBD2	TRBJ2-5	TGCAGTGCCCTAAACCGCGGACTAGCGTACAATGAGCAGTACTTC	CSALNRGLAYNEQYF
TRBV7-2	-	12	-	TRBJ2-7	TGTGCCAGCAGCTATTACATGGACGAGCAGTACTTC	CASSYYMDEQYF
TRBV6-6	few	15	-	TRBJ1-2	TGTGCCAGCAGTTACTCTCACATATCAGACTATGGCTACACCTTC	CASSYSHISDYGYTF
TRBV3-1	-	14	-	TRBJ2-7	TGTGCCAGCAGCCAAGATTCGGGTCGCTACGAGCAGTACTTC	CASSQDSGRYEQYF